A selection of T cell receptor beta chains follows, all from one sample in a study of blood T cell repertoires in COVID-19. Measured with immunoSEQ multiplex PCR; TCRdb has only the in-frame clones, and not every one. The table has fewer than 75,000 clones, about 90% seen once. Sequencing used peripheral blood. The receptor source for this set is a man in his sixties with acute or convalescent COVID-19. CDR3s include the opening cysteine and the closing phenylalanine or tryptophan. D genes are given only for firm matches. Expanded clones get a size class; other rows say once, few or many, or leave the size out.

d_call	cdr3_length	v_call	j_call	clone_size	cdr3_aa	cdr3_nt
.	13	TRBV30	TRBJ1-5	.	CAWSPEGLQPQHF	TGTGCCTGGAGTCCCGAGGGACTTCAGCCCCAGCATTTT
.	13	TRBV3-1/TRBV3-2	TRBJ2-3	.	CASSQGPSLAQYF	TGTGCCAGCAGCCAGGGCCCCTCCTTGGCGCAGTATTTT
TRBD1	15	TRBV7-9	TRBJ1-2	.	CASSSSRDSYYGYTF	TGTGCCAGCAGCTCGTCGCGGGACAGCTATTATGGCTACACCTTC
.	12	TRBV19	TRBJ2-3	.	CASSTFADTQYF	TGTGCCAGTAGTACCTTCGCAGATACGCAGTATTTT
.	15	TRBV6-5	TRBJ1-5	.	CASSYSGDGGQPQHF	TGTGCCAGCAGTTACTCGGGGGACGGGGGTCAGCCCCAGCATTTT
.	14	TRBV27	TRBJ1-1	once	CASSFRTGTYEAFF	TGTGCCAGCAGTTTTCGTACAGGGACCTATGAAGCTTTCTTT
TRBD2	12	TRBV19	TRBJ2-1	.	CASSTAPGGLFF	TGTGCCAGTAGTACCGCCCCGGGGGGGCTGTTCTTC
.	16	TRBV15	TRBJ2-3	.	CATSNGILGGTDTQYF	TGTGCCACCAGCAATGGGATCCTCGGGGGCACAGATACGCAGTATTTT
TRBD2	14	TRBV10-3	TRBJ2-1	.	CATRGSGGINEQFF	TGTGCCACCAGGGGTAGCGGGGGGATCAATGAGCAGTTCTTC
.	23	TRBV12-5	TRBJ2-3	once	CASGLVLGRDRVSGGSSTDTQYF	TGTGCTAGTGGTTTGGTACTGGGAAGGGACAGGGTCTCGGGGGGGTCTAGCACAGATACGCAGTATTTT
.	15	TRBV5-1	TRBJ1-6	.	CASSLGRTGSSPLHF	TGCGCCAGCAGCTTGGGACGGACTGGAAGTTCACCCCTCCACTTT
TRBD1	15	TRBV5-1	TRBJ2-6	.	CASSWTGTGANVLTF	TGCGCCAGCAGCTGGACAGGGACTGGGGCCAACGTCCTGACTTTC
.	13	TRBV6-6	TRBJ2-7	few	CASSRGSNYEQYF	TGTGCCAGCAGCCGGGGATCTAACTACGAGCAGTACTTC
TRBD1	12	TRBV29-1	TRBJ2-1	.	CSVGQGYNEQFF	TGCAGCGTCGGACAGGGATACAATGAGCAGTTCTTC
.	19	TRBV28	TRBJ1-2	.	CASSLSRREAGVRNYGYTF	TGTGCCAGTAGTTTGTCCCGCAGGGAAGCGGGGGTACGAAACTATGGCTACACCTTC
TRBD1	15	TRBV27	TRBJ2-2	.	CASRRDSLSSGELFF	TGTGCCAGCAGAAGGGACAGCCTAAGTTCCGGGGAGCTGTTTTTT
TRBD2	14	TRBV5-6	TRBJ2-7	.	CASSFSGGRYEQYF	TGTGCCAGCAGCTTTAGCGGGGGGCGATACGAGCAGTACTTC
TRBD1	16	TRBV9	TRBJ2-3	once	CASSARTGEGADTQYF	TGTGCCAGCAGCGCACGGACAGGTGAAGGTGCAGATACGCAGTATTTT
TRBD1	14	TRBV29-1	TRBJ1-2	once	CSAGIQGARGGYTF	TGCAGCGCGGGAATACAGGGGGCCCGTGGAGGCTACACCTTC
.	14	TRBV11-2	TRBJ2-2	.	CASSLSPYTGELFF	TGTGCCAGCAGCCTTAGCCCCTACACCGGGGAGCTGTTTTTT
.	13	TRBV5-1	TRBJ2-7	.	CASSLAGHYEQYF	TGCGCCAGCAGCTTGGCAGGCCACTACGAGCAGTACTTC
TRBD1	14	TRBV7-9	TRBJ1-2	few	CASSLDRGGYGYTF	TGTGCCAGCAGCCTCGACAGGGGAGGCTATGGCTACACCTTC
TRBD1	17	TRBV6-1	TRBJ1-6	.	CASSEARGQGGNSPLHF	TGTGCCAGCAGTGAAGCACGGGGACAGGGCGGTAATTCACCCCTCCACTTT
TRBD1	14	TRBV30	TRBJ2-3	.	CAWSGTGYTDTQYF	TGTGCCTGGAGTGGGACAGGGTACACAGATACGCAGTATTTT
TRBD1	16	TRBV19	TRBJ1-3	once	CASSPGGTVSGNTIYF	TGTGCCAGTAGTCCCGGAGGGACAGTCTCTGGAAACACCATATATTTT
.	13	TRBV21-1	TRBJ1-6	.	CASIGQGSSPLHF	TGTGCCAGCATTGGACAGGGGAGTTCACCCCTCCACTTT
.	15	TRBV6-5	TRBJ2-2	.	CASTRQIPNTGELFF	TGTGCCAGCACCCGACAGATCCCGAACACCGGGGAGCTGTTTTTT